This TCR beta chain was profiled in a study of OX40 agonist ivuxolimab in advanced cancers. About the research overall: Checkpoint inhibitors had been given previously to approximately 40% of patients. Study-level points and caveats: Compared with CD4+, CD8+ T cells on average had more expanded clones.

This clone was detected once. Its target is not known. Autoimmune disease history or systemic immunosuppression barred patients. Blood was sampled at baseline, cycle 4 day 1, and cycle 7 day 1. The data were produced by immunoSEQ multiplex PCR, yet TCRdb's version contains in-frame clones alone and is incomplete. The data show 60,000 to 90,000 clones, with about 88% seen just once and over 0.3% held by the top ten. This receptor was identified in an adult with an advanced solid tumor such as melanoma, head and neck, liver or kidney cancer. The sequencing used CD4+ or CD8+ T cells sorted from blood, collected in a trial of the OX40 agonist ivuxolimab.

The CDR3 loop reads CASSSSGTASYEQYF. For the CDR3, the DNA is TGTGCCAGCAGCTCTTCCGGGACAGCATCCTACGAGCAGTACTTC. V and J are TRBV7-2 and TRBJ2-7; 7 nucleotides align to TRBD1. The ends lost 4 bases at V and 1 base at J; junction bases unmatched: 7. The CDR3 sequence is 15 residues long. Germline CDR1 reads SGHTA; CDR2 reads FQGNSA.